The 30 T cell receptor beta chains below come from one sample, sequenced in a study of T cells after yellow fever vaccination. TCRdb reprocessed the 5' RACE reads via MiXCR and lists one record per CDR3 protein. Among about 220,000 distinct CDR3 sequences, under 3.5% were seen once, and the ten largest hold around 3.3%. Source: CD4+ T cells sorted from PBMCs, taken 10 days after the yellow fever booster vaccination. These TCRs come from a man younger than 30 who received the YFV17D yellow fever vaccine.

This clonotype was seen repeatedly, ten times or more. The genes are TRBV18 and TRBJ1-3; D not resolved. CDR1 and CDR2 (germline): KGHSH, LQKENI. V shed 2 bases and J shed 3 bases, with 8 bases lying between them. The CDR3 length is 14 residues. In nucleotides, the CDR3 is TGTGCCAGCTCACCAGGACGGATTGGAAACACCATATATTTT. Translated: CASSPGRIGNTIYF. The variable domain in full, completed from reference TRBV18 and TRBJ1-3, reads NAGVMQNPRHLVRRRGQEARLRCSPMKGHSHVYWYRQLPEEGLKFMVYLQKENIIDESGMPKERFSAEFPKEGPSILRIQQVVRGDSAAYFCASSPGRIGNTIYFGEGSWLTVV.

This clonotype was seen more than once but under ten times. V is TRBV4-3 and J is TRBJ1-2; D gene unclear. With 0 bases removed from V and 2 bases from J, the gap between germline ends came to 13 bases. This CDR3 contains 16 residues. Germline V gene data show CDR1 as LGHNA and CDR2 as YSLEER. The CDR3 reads CASSQDPYSPNYGYTF. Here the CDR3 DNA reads TGCGCCAGCAGCCAAGATCCCTACAGCCCCAACTATGGCTACACCTTC.

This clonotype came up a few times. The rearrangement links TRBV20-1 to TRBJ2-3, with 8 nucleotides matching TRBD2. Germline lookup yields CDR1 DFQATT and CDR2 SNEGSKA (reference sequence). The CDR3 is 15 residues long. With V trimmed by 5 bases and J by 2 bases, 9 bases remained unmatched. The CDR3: CSAPGGAGNTDTQYF. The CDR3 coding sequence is TGCAGTGCTCCCGGGGGGGCCGGGAACACAGATACGCAGTATTTT.

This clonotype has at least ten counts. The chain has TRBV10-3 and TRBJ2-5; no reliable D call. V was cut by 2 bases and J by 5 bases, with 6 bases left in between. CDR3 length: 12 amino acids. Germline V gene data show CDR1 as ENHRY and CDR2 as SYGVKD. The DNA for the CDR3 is TGTGCCATCAGTGAGGTACAGGAGACCCAGTACTTC. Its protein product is CAISEVQETQYF.

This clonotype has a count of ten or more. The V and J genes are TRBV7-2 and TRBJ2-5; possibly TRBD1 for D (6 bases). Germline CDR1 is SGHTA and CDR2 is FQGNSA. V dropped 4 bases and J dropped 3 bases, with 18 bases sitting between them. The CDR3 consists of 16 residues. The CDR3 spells CASSSPPGQREETQYF. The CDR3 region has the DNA TGTGCCAGCAGCTCCCCTCCGGGACAAAGGGAAGAGACCCAGTACTTC.

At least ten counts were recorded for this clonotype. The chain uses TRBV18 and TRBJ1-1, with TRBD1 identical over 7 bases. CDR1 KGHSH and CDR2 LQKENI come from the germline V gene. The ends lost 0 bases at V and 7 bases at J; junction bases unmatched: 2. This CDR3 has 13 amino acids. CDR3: CASSPPGTVEAFF. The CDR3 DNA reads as TGTGCCAGCTCACCACCGGGGACAGTTGAAGCTTTCTTT.

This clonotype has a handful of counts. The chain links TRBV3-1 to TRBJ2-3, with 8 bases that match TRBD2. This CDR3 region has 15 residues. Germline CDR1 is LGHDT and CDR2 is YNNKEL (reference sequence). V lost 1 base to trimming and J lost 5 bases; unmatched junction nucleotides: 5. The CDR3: CASSQGAGAGDTQYF. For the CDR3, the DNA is TGTGCCAGCAGCCAAGGAGCGGGGGCGGGAGATACGCAGTATTTT.

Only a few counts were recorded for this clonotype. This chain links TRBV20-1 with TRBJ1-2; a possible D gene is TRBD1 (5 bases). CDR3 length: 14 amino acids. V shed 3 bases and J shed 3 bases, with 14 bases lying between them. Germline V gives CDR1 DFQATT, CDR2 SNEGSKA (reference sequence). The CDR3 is CSARGPGGDYGYTF. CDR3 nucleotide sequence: TGCAGTGCTAGGGGCCCCGGGGGTGACTATGGCTACACCTTC.

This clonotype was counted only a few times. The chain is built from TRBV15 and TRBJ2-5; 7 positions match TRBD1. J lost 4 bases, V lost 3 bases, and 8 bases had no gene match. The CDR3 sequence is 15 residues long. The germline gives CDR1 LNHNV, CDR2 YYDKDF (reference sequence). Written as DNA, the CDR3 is TGTGCCACCAGCAGTGGGACAGCCATTCGAGAGACCCAGTACTTC. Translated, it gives CATSSGTAIRETQYF.

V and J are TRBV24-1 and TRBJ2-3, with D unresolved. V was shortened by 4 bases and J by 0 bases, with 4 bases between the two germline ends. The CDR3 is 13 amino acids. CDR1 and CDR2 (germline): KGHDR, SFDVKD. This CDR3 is CATSEVSTDTQYF. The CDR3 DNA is TGTGCCACCAGTGAGGTTAGCACAGATACGCAGTATTTT.

The CDR3 nucleotides read TGCAGCGGGGGGACAGCGAGAAACACTGAAGCTTTCTTT. Translated: CSGGTARNTEAFF. V and J are TRBV29-1 and TRBJ1-1; 7 nucleotides match TRBD1. Germline lookup yields CDR1 SQVTM and CDR2 ANQGSEA. Trimming took 7 bases from V and 2 from J; bases not matched to a gene: 7. The CDR3 loop spans 13 amino acids.

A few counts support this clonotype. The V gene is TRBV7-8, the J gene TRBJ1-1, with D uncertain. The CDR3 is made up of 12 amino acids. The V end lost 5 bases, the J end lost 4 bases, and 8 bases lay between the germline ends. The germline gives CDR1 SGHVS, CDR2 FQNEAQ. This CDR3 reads CASSPSVTEAFF. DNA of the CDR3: TGTGCCAGCAGCCCCAGCGTCACTGAAGCTTTCTTT.

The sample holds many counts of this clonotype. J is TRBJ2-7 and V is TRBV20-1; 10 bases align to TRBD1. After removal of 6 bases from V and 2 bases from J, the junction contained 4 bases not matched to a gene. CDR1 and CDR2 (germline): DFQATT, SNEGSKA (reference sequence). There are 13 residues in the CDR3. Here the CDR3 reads CSALGQGAYEQYF. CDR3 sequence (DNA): TGCAGTGCCCTCGGACAGGGGGCCTACGAGCAGTACTTC.

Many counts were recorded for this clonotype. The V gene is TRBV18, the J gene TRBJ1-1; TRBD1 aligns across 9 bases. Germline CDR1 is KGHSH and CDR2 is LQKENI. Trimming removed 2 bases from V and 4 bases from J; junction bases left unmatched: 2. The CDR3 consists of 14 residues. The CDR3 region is CASSPMGQGTEAFF. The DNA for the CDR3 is TGTGCCAGCTCACCAATGGGACAGGGCACTGAAGCTTTCTTT.

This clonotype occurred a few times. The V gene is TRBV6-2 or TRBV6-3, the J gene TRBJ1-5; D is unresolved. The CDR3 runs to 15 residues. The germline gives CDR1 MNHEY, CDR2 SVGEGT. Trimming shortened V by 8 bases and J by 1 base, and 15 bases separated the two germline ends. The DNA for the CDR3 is TGTGCCAGCGGACCGTGGCTCGGAAGCAATCAGCCCCAGCATTTT. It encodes CASGPWLGSNQPQHF.

CDR3: CASISASTYEQYF. CDR3 nucleotides: TGTGCCAGCATATCCGCCAGTACCTACGAGCAGTACTTC. The chain combines TRBV6-5 with TRBJ2-7; D remains unclear. The CDR3 is 13 amino acids. Trimming took 7 bases from V and 2 from J, leaving 12 bases between them. CDR1 and CDR2 from the germline V gene are MNHEY and SVGAGI.

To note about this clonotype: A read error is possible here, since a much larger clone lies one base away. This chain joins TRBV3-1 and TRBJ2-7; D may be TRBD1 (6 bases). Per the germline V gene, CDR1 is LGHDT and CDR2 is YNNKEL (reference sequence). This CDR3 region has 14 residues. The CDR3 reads CASIQNTGSYEQYF. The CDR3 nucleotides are TGTGCCAGCATCCAAAACACAGGGTCCTACGAGCAGTACTTC.

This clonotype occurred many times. CDR3 sequence (DNA): TGTGCCAGCAGCCCCCCAAGCGGGGGGGCCGGCGGGGAGCTGTTTTTT. Translated, it gives CASSPPSGGAGGELFF. The chain links TRBV7-2 to TRBJ2-2; 10 nucleotides agree with TRBD2. The ends lost 5 bases at V and 7 bases at J; junction bases unmatched: 10. The CDR3 runs to 16 residues. Germline loops: CDR1 SGHTA, CDR2 FQGNSA.

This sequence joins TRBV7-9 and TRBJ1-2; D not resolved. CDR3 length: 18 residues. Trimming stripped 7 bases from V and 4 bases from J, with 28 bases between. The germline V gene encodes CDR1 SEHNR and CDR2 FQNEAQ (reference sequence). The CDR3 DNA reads TGTGCCAGCACCCCGAGGACTCGACAAAGACCCGGCGGCTATGGCTACACCTTC. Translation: CASTPRTRQRPGGYGYTF.

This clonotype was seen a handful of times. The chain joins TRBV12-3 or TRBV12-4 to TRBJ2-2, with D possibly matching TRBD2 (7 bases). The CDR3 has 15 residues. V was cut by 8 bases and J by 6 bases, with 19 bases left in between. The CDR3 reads CASGAAGAMAGELFF. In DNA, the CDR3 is TGTGCCAGCGGGGCCGCGGGGGCTATGGCCGGGGAGCTGTTTTTT.

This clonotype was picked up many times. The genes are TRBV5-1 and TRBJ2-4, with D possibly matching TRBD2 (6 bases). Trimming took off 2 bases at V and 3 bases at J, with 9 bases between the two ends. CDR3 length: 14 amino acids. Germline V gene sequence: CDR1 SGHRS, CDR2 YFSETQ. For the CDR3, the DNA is TGCGCCAGCAGCTTAGGCGGGGACAAAAACATTCAGTACTTC. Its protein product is CASSLGGDKNIQYF.

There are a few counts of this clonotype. CDR3 coding DNA: TGCGCCAGCACAGACTCGGGGGCGACTAATGAAAAACTGTTTTTT. This sequence encodes CASTDSGATNEKLFF. The gene calls are TRBV5-1 and TRBJ1-4; weak D call: TRBD1 (6 bases). V was clipped by 6 bases and J by 2 bases, with 14 bases between them. CDR3 size: 15 residues. Germline CDR1 and CDR2: SGHRS and YFSETQ.

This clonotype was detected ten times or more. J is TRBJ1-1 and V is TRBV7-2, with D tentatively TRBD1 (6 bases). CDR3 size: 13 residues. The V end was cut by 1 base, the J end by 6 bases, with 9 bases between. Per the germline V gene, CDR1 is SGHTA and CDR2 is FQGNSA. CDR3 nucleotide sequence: TGTGCCAGCAGCTTAGTAGGGGGGGCTGAAGCTTTCTTT. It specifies CASSLVGGAEAFF.

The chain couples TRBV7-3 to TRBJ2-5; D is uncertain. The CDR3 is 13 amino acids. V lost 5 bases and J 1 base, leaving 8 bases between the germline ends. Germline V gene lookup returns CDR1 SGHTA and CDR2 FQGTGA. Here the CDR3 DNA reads TGTGCCAGCAGCACCCGGTCCCAAGAGACCCAGTACTTC. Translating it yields CASSTRSQETQYF.

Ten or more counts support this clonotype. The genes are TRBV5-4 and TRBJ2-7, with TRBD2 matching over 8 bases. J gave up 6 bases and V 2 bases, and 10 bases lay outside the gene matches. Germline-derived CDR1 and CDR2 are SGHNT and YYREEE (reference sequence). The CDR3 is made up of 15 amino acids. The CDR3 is CASSLHPGTRGEQYV. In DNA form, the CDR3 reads TGTGCCAGCAGCTTACATCCCGGGACTAGAGGCGAGCAGTACGTC.

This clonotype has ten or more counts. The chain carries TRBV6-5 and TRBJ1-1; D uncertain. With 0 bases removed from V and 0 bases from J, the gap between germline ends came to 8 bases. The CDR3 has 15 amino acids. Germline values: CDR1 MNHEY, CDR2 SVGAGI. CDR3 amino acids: CASSYSLRLNTEAFF. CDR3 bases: TGTGCCAGCAGTTACTCGCTCCGGCTGAACACTGAAGCTTTCTTT.

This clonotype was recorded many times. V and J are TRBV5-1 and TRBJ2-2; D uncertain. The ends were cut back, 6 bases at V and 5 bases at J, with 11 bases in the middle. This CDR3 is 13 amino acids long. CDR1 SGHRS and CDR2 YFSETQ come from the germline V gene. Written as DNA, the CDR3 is TGCGCCAGCATGTCCGGGCAAACCGGGGAGCTGTTTTTT. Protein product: CASMSGQTGELFF.

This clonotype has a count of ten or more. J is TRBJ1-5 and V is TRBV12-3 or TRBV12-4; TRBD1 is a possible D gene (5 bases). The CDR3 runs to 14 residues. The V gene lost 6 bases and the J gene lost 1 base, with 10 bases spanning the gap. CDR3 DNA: TGTGCCAGCAGGAAACAGGACAGCAATCAGCCCCAGCATTTT. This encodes CASRKQDSNQPQHF.

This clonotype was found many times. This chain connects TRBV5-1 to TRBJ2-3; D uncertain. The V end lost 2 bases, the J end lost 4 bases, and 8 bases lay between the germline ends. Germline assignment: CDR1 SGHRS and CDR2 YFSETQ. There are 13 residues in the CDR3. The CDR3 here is CASSLVGADTQYF. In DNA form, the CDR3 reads TGCGCCAGCAGCTTAGTGGGCGCAGATACGCAGTATTTT.

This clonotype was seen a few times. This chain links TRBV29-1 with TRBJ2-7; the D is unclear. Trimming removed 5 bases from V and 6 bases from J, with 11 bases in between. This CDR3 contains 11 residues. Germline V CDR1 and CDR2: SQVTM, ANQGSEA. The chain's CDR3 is CSVIPDGEQYF. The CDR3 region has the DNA TGCAGCGTTATACCCGATGGCGAGCAGTACTTC.